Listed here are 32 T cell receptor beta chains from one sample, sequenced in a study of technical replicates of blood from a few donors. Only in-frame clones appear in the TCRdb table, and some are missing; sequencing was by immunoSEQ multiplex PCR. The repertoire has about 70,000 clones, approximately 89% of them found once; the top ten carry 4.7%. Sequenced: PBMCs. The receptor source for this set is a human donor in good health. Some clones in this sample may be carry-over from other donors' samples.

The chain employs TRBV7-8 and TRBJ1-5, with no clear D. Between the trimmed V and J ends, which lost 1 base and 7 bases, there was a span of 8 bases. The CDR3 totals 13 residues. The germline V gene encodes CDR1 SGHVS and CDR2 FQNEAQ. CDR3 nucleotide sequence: TGTGCCAGCAGCTTAGACCCCGGGCAGCCCCAGCATTTT. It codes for CASSLDPGQPQHF. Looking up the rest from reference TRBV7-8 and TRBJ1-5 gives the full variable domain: GAGVSQSPRYKVAKRGQDVALRCDPISGHVSLFWYQQALGQGPEFLTYFQNEAQLDKSGLPSDRFFAERPEGSVSTLKIQRTQQEDSAVYLCASSLDPGQPQHFGDGTRLSIL.

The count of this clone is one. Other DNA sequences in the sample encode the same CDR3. The CDR3 is CASSGSGRADTQYF. Here the CDR3 DNA reads TGCGCCAGCAGCGGGAGCGGGAGGGCGGATACGCAGTATTTT. V gene TRBV5-1 combines with J gene TRBJ2-3, with 10 bases identical to TRBD2. The germline V gene encodes CDR1 SGHRS and CDR2 YFSETQ. V lost 4 bases and J lost 6; bases outside the gene matches: 5. The CDR3 spans 14 residues.

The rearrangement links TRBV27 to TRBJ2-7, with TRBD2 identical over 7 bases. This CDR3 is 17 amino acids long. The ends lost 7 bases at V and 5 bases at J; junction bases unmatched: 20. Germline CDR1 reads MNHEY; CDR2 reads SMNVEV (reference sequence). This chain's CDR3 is CASNTFPGGGTVDEQYF. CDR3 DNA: TGTGCCAGCAATACATTTCCGGGGGGTGGCACAGTAGACGAGCAGTACTTC.

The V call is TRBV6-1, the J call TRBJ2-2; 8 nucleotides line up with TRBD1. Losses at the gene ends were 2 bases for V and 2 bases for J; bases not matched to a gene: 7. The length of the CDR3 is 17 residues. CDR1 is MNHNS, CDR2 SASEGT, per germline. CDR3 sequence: CASSEWATGVNTGELFF. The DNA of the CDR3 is TGTGCCAGCAGTGAATGGGCGACAGGGGTCAACACCGGGGAGCTGTTTTTT.

The chain's CDR3 is CATSRGGNSNQPQHF. CDR3 nucleotides: TGTGCCACCAGCAGAGGAGGAAATAGCAATCAGCCCCAGCATTTT. The V gene is TRBV15, the J gene TRBJ1-5; D remains unclear. CDR1 LNHNV and CDR2 YYDKDF come from the germline V gene (reference sequence). Between the trimmed V and J ends, which lost 1 base and 0 bases, there was a span of 7 bases. The CDR3 is 15 residues long.

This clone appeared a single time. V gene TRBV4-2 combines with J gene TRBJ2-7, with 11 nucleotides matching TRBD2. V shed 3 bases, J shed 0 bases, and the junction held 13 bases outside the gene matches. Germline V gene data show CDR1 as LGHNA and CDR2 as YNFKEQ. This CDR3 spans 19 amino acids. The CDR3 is CASSHNPGLAVHNSYEQYF. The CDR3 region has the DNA TGTGCCAGCAGCCACAACCCGGGACTAGCGGTTCATAACTCCTACGAGCAGTACTTC.

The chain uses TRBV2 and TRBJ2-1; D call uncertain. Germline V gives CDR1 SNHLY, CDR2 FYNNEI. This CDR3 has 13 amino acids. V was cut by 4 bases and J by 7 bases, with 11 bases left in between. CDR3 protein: CASSAPMVNEQFF. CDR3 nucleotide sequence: TGTGCCAGCAGTGCCCCTATGGTTAATGAGCAGTTCTTC.

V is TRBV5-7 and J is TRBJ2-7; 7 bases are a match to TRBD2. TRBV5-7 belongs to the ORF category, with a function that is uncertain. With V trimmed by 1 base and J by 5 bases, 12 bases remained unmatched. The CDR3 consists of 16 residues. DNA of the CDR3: TGTGCCAGCAGCTTGTGGGCTGGGCAGGGAGGGGACGAGCAGTACTTC. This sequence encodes CASSLWAGQGGDEQYF.

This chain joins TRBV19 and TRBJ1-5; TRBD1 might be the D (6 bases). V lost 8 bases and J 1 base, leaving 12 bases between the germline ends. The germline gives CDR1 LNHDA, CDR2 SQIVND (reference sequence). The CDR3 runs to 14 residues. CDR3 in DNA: TGTGCCAGTCGGGGACATTTAAGCAATCAGCCCCAGCATTTT. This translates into CASRGHLSNQPQHF.

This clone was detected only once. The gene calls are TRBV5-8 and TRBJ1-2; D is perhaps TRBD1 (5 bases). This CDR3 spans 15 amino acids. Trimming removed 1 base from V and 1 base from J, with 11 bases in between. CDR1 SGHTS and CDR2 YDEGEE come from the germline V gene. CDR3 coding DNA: TGTGCCAGCAGCTTGACCAGGGCCTATAACTATGGCTACACCTTC. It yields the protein CASSLTRAYNYGYTF.

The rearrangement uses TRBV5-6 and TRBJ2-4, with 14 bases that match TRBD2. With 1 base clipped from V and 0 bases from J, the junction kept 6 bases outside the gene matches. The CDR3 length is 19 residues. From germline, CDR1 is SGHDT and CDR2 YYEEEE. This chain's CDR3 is CASSLFGTSGSVAKNIQYF. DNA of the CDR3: TGTGCCAGCAGCTTGTTTGGGACTAGCGGGAGTGTAGCCAAAAACATTCAGTACTTC.

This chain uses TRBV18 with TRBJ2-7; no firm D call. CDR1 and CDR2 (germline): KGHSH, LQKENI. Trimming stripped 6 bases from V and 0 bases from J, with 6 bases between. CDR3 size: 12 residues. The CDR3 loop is CASSLSSYEQYF. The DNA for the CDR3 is TGTGCCAGCTCTCTTAGCTCCTACGAGCAGTACTTC.

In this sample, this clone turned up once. Here the CDR3 DNA reads TGTGCCAGCACTCTAGCGGGAGTCGCGAACACCGGGGAGCTGTTTTTT. The encoded protein is CASTLAGVANTGELFF. This chain links TRBV14 with TRBJ2-2; 10 bases agree with TRBD2. The CDR3 length is 16 residues. Trimming removed 7 bases from V and 0 bases from J; junction bases left unmatched: 5. The germline CDR1 and CDR2 sequences are SGHDN and FVKESK.

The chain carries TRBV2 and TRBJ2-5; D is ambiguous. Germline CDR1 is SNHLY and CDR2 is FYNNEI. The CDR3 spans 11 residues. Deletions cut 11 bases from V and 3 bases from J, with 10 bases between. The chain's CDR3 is CALSREETQYF. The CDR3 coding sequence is TGTGCCCTTTCTCGGGAAGAGACCCAGTACTTC. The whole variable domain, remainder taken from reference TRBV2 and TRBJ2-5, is EPEVTQTPSHQVTQMGQEVILRCVPISNHLYFYWYRQILGQKVEFLVSFYNNEISEKSEIFDDQFSVERPDGSNFTLKIRSTKLEDSAMYFCALSREETQYFGPGTRLLVL.

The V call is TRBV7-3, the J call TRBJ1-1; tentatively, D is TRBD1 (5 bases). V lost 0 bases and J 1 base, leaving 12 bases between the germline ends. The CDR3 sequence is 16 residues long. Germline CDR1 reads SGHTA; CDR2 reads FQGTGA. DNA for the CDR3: TGTGCCAGCAGCTTAACGTTGACAGTTGAGAACACTGAAGCTTTCTTT. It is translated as CASSLTLTVENTEAFF.

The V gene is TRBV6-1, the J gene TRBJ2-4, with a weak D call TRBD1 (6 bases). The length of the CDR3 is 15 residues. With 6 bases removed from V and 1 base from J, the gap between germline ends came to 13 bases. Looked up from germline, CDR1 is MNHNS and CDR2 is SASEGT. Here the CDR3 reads CASRAGETAKNIQYF. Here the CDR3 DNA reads TGTGCCAGCAGAGCAGGGGAGACCGCCAAAAACATTCAGTACTTC.

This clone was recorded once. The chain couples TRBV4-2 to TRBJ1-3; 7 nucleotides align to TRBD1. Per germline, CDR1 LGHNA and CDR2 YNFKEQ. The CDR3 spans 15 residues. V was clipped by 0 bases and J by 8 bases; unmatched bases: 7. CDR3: CASSQELSRGDTIYF. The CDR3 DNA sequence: TGTGCCAGCAGCCAAGAGTTATCCAGGGGGGACACCATATATTTT.

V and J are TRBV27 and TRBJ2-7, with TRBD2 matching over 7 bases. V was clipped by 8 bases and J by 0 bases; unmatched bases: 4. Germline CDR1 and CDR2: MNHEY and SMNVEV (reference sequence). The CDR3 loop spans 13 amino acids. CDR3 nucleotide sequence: TGTGCCAGCGGGAGGGGCCTCTCCTACGAGCAGTACTTC. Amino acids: CASGRGLSYEQYF.

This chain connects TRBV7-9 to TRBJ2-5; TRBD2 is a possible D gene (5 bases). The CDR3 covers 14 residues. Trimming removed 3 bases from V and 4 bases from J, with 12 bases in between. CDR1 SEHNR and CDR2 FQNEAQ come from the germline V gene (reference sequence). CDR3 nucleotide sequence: TGTGCCAGCAGCTTGAGGGCAGGCCCAGAGACCCAGTACTTC. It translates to CASSLRAGPETQYF.

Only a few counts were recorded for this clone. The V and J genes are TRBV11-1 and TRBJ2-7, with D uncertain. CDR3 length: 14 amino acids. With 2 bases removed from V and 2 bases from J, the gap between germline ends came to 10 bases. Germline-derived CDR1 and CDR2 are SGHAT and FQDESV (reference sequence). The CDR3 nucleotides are TGTGCCAGCAGCTTATCTGTCGGTACCTACGAGCAGTACTTC. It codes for CASSLSVGTYEQYF.

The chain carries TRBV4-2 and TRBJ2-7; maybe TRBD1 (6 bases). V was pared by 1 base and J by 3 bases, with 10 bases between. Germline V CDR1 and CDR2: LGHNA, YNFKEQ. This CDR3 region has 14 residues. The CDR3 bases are TGTGCCAGCAGCCAAGTGGGGGCCTACTACGAGCAGTACTTC. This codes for CASSQVGAYYEQYF.

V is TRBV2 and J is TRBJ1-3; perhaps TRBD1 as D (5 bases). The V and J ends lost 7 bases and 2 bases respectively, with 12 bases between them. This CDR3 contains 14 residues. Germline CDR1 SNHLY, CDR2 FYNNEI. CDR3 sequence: CASTGTKPGNTIYF. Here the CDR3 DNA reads TGTGCCAGCACCGGGACTAAACCTGGAAACACCATATATTTT.

The CDR3: CAWTSGTGNYGYTF. Here the CDR3 DNA reads TGTGCCTGGACCTCAGGGACAGGGAACTATGGCTACACCTTC. This chain connects TRBV30 to TRBJ1-2, with TRBD1 matching 9 bases. CDR3 size: 14 residues. CDR1 is GTSNPN and CDR2 is SVGIG in the germline V gene (reference sequence). V shed 4 bases and J 2 bases; nucleotides not matched to a gene: 5.

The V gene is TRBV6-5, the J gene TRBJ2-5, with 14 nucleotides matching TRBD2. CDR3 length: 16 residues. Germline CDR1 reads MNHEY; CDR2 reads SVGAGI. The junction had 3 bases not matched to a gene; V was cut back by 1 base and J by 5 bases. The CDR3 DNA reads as TGTGCCAGCAGTTACTATGGGACTAGCGGGGGTGAGACCCAGTACTTC. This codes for CASSYYGTSGGETQYF.

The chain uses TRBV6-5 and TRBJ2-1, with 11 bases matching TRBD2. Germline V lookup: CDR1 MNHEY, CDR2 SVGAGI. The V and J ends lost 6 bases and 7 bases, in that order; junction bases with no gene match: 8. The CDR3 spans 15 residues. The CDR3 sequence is CASRPTSGGGNEQFF. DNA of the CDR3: TGTGCCAGCAGGCCTACTAGCGGGGGAGGGAATGAGCAGTTCTTC.

The CDR3 DNA reads TGTGCCAGTAGTATCTACACTGAAGCTTTCTTT. Translation: CASSIYTEAFF. This sequence joins TRBV19 and TRBJ1-1; no reliable D call. Germline V gene sequence: CDR1 LNHDA, CDR2 SQIVND (reference sequence). The CDR3 consists of 11 residues. Trimming removed 3 bases from V and 3 bases from J, with 2 bases in between.

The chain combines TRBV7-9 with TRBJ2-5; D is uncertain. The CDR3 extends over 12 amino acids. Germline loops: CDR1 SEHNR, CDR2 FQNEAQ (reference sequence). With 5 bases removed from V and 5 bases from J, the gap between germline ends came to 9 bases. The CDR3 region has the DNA TGTGCCAGCAGCCCCTTCGGGGAGACCCAGTACTTC. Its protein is CASSPFGETQYF. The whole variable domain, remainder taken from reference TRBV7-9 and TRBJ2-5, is DTGVSQNPRHKITKRGQNVTFRCDPISEHNRLYWYRQTLGQGPEFLTYFQNEAQLEKSRLLSDRFSAERPKGSFSTLEIQRTEQGDSAMYLCASSPFGETQYFGPGTRLLVL.

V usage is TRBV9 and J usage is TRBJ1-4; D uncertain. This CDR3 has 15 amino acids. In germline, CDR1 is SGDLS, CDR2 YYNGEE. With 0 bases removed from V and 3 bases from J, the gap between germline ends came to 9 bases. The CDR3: CASSVAESPNEKLFF. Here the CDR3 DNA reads TGTGCCAGCAGCGTAGCTGAGAGTCCTAATGAAAAACTGTTTTTT.

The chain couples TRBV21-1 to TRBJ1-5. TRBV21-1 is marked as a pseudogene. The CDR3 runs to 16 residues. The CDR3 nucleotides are TGTGCCAGCAGCAAATTCGGCGGGAATAGCAATCAGCCCCAGCATTTT. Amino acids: CASSKFGGNSNQPQHF.

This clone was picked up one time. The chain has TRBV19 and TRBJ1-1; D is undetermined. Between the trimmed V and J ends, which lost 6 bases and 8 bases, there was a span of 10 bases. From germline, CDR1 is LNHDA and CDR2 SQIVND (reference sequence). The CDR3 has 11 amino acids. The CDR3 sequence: CASSDTVEAFF. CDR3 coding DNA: TGTGCCAGTAGCGACACCGTGGAAGCTTTCTTT.

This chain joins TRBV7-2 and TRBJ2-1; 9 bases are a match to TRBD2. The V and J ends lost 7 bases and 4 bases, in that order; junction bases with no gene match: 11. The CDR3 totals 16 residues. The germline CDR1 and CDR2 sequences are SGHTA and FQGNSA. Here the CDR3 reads CASNEPLAGSYNEQFF. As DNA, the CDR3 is TGTGCCAGCAACGAACCGCTAGCGGGGTCTTACAATGAGCAGTTCTTC.

The CDR3 region has the DNA TGTGCCAGCGGCAAATCGTCAGTGAGGCGGATCTCCTACAATGAGCAGTTCTTC. Translated: CASGKSSVRRISYNEQFF. The chain uses TRBV7-9 and TRBJ2-1; unclear D gene. This CDR3 spans 18 amino acids. V lost 8 bases, J lost 0 bases, and 23 bases lay in between. Germline V gene sequence: CDR1 SEHNR, CDR2 FQNEAQ (reference sequence).